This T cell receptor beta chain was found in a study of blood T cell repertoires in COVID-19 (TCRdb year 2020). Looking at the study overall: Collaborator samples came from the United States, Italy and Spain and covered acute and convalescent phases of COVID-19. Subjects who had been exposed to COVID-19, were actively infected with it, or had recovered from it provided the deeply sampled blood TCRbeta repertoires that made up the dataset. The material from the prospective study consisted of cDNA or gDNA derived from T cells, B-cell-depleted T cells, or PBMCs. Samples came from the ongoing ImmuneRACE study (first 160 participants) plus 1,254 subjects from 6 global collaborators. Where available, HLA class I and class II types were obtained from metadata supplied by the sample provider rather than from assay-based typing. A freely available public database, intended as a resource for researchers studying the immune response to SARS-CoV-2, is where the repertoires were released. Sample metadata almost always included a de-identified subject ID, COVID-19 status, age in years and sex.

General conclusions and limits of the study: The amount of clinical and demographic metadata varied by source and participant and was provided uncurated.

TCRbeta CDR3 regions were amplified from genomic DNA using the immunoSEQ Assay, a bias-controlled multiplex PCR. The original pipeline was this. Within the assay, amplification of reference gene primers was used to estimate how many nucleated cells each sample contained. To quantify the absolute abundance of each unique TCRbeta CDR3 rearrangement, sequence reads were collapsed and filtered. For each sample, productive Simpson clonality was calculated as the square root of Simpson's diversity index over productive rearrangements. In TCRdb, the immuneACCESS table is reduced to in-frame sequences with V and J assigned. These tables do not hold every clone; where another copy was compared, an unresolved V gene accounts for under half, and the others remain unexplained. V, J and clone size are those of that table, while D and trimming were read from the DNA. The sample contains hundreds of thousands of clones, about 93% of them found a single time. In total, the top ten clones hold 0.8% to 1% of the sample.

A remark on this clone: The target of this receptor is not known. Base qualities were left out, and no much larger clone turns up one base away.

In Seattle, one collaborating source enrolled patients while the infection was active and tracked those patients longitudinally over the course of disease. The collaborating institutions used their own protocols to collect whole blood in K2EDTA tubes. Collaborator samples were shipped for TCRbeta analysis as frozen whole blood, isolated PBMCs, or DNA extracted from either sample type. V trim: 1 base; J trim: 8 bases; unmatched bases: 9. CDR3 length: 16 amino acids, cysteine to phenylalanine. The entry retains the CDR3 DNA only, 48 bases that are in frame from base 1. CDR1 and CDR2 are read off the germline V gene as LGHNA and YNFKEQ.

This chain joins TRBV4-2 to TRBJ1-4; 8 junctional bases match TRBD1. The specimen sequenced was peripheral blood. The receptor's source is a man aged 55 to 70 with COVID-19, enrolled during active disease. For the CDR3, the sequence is CASSQGGGQGNEKLFF. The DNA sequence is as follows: TGTGCCAGCAGCCAAGGTGGCGGACAGGGTAACGAAAAACTGTTTTTT.